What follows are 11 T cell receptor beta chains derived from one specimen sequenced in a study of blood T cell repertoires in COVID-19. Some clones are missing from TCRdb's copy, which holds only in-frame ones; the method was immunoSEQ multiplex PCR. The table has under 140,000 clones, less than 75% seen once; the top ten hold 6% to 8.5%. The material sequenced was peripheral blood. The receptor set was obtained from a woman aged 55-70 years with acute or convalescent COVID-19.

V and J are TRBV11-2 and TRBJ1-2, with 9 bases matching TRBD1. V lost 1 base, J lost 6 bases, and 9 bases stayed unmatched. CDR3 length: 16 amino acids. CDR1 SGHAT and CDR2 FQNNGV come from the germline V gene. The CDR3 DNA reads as TGTGCCAGCAGCTTAGTTGGGACAGGGAAACTCAATGGCTACACCTTC. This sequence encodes CASSLVGTGKLNGYTF.

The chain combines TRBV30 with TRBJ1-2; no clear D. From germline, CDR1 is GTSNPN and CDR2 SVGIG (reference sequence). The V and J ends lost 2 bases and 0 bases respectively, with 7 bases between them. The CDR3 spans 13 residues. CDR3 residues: CAWSFLSNYGYTF. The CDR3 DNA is TGTGCCTGGAGTTTCCTCTCTAACTATGGCTACACCTTC.

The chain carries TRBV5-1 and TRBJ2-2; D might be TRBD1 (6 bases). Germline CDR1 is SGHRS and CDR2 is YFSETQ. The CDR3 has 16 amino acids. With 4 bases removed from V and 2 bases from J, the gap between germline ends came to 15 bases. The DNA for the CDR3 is TGCGCCAGCAGCCCAGGGGCAGGTTTAAACACCGGGGAGCTGTTTTTT. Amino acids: CASSPGAGLNTGELFF.

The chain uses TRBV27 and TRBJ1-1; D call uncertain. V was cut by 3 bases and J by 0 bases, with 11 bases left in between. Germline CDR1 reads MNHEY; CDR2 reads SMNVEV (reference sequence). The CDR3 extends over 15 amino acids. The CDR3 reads CASSLTGYLNTEAFF. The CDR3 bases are TGTGCCAGCAGTTTGACGGGTTACTTGAACACTGAAGCTTTCTTT.

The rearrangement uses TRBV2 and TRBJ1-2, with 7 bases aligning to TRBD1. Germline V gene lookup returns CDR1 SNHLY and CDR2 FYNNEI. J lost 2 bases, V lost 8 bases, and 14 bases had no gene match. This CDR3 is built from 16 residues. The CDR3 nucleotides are TGTGCCAGCCTACAAGACAGGGCCAGGGGAAACTATGGCTACACCTTC. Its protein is CASLQDRARGNYGYTF.

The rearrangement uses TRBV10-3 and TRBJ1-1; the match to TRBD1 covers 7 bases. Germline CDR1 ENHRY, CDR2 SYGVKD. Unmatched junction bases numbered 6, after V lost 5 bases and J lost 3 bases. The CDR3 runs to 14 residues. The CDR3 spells CAISSTGEDTEAFF. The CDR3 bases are TGTGCCATCAGTTCCACAGGGGAAGACACTGAAGCTTTCTTT.

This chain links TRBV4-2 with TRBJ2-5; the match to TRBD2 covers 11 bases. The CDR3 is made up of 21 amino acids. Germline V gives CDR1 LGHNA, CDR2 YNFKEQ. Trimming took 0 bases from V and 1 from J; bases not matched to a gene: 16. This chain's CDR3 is CASSQESLAEFLAGGQETQYF. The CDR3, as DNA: TGTGCCAGCAGCCAAGAATCGTTAGCGGAGTTTCTAGCGGGGGGCCAAGAGACCCAGTACTTC.

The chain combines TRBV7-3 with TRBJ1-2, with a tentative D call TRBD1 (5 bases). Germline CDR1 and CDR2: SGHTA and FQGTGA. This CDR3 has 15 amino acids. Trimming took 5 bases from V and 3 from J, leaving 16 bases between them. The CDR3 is CASSQGGGGYYGYTF. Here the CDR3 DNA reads TGTGCCAGCAGCCAAGGTGGGGGAGGGTACTATGGCTACACCTTC.

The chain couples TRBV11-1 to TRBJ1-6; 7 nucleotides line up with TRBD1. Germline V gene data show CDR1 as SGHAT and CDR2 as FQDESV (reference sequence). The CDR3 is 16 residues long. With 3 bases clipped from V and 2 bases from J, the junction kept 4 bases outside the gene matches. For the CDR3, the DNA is TGTGCCAGCAGCTTTGCAGGGGGAACCTATAATTCACCCCTCCACTTT. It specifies CASSFAGGTYNSPLHF.

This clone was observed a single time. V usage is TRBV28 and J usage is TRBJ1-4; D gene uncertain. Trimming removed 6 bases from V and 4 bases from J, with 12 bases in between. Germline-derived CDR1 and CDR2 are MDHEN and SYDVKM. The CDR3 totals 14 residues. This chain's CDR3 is CASRNPERNEKLFF. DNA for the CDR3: TGTGCCAGCAGGAACCCAGAGCGTAATGAAAAACTGTTTTTT.

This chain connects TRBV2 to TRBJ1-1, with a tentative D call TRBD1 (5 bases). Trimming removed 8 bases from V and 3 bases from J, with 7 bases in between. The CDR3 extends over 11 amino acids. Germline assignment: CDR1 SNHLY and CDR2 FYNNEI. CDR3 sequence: CASGGDTEAFF. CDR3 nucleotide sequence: TGTGCCAGCGGAGGGGACACTGAAGCTTTCTTT.